Following are 32 T cell receptor beta chains from one sample sequenced in a study of T cell responses to AZD1222 COVID-19 vaccine. Repertoires were generated with immunoSEQ multiplex PCR, while TCRdb's copy carries only in-frame clones and drops some. The sample records around 180,000 clones, 90% being singletons. The sample here was peripheral blood, taken on day 0 of AZD1222 vaccination. These receptors were collected from an adult in good health.

This clone is a singleton in its sample. The chain couples TRBV4-2 to TRBJ2-3; the match to TRBD1 covers 7 bases. V lost 2 bases and J lost 2; bases outside the gene matches: 4. This CDR3 is built from 15 residues. Germline V lookup: CDR1 LGHNA, CDR2 YNFKEQ. For the CDR3, the DNA is TGTGCCAGCAGCCAACCGGACAGGATCACAGATACGCAGTATTTT. It yields the protein CASSQPDRITDTQYF.

This clone has a single count. One end of the junction varies from germline; a read error may be responsible. The V gene is TRBV27, the J gene TRBJ2-7; TRBD1 matches 8 bases. Germline values: CDR1 MNHEY, CDR2 SMNVEV (reference sequence). The CDR3 loop spans 14 amino acids. The CDR3 DNA follows: TGTGCCAGCAGCTGGACAGGGTTCGGCTACGAGCGGTATTTC. Protein: CASSWTGFGYERYF.

The chain joins TRBV5-4 to TRBJ2-7; D possibly matches TRBD1 or TRBD2 (5 bases each). CDR1 is SGHNT, CDR2 YYREEE, per germline (reference sequence). The V and J ends lost 2 bases and 0 bases respectively, with 9 bases between them. The CDR3 runs 14 residues. As DNA, the CDR3 is TGTGCCAGCAGCTTTGGGGGTAACTCCTACGAGCAGTACTTC. As protein: CASSFGGNSYEQYF.

This chain links TRBV19 with TRBJ1-1; 7 bases map to TRBD1. This CDR3 has 15 residues. Germline values: CDR1 LNHDA, CDR2 SQIVND (reference sequence). V lost 5 bases, J lost 0 bases, and 6 bases stayed unmatched. The CDR3, as DNA: TGTGCCAGTAGTCCCCGGGACAGAGTGAACACTGAAGCTTTCTTT. As protein: CASSPRDRVNTEAFF.

This clone was detected only once. The genes are TRBV5-8 and TRBJ2-6; 7 bases align to TRBD1. From germline, CDR1 is SGHTS and CDR2 YDEGEE. Trimming at V came to 4 bases and at J to 6 bases, leaving 10 bases not matched to a gene. CDR3 length: 16 amino acids. CDR3 DNA: TGTGCCAGCAGCGTACCGACAGGGTCCGCGGCCAACGTCCTGACTTTC. Its protein is CASSVPTGSAANVLTF.

The rearrangement uses TRBV10-3 and TRBJ1-2, with D unclear. Germline V gene lookup returns CDR1 ENHRY and CDR2 SYGVKD. Trimming removed 10 bases at V and 0 bases at J, with 18 bases between. The CDR3 runs to 15 residues. This chain's CDR3 is CATDDTSGANYGYTF. In DNA form, the CDR3 reads TGTGCCACCGATGACACATCAGGAGCTAACTATGGCTACACCTTC.

The gene calls are TRBV5-1 and TRBJ2-1, with TRBD2 matching 11 bases. This CDR3 region has 16 residues. The J segment lost 4 bases and the V segment lost 5 bases, leaving 8 bases of the junction unmatched. Germline assignment: CDR1 SGHRS and CDR2 YFSETQ. The CDR3 DNA follows: TGCGCCAGCAGGGCTAGCGGGGGGCTCGGGTACAATGAGCAGTTCTTC. It codes for CASRASGGLGYNEQFF.

J is TRBJ1-2 and V is TRBV11-2; the D is unclear. The germline V gene has CDR1 SGHAT and CDR2 FQNNGV. This CDR3 is 14 amino acids long. V lost 1 base and J 1 base, leaving 7 bases between the germline ends. In nucleotides, the CDR3 is TGTGCCAGCAGCTTAGGGCAGAATAACTATGGCTACACCTTC. Its protein product is CASSLGQNNYGYTF. Supplemented by reference TRBV11-2 and TRBJ1-2, the full variable domain reads EAGVAQSPRYKIIEKRQSVAFWCNPISGHATLYWYQQILGQGPKLLIQFQNNGVVDDSQLPKDRFSAERLKGVDSTLKIQPAKLEDSAVYLCASSLGQNNYGYTFGSGTRLTVV.

The rearrangement uses TRBV5-5 and TRBJ1-2; 7 bases map to TRBD1. CDR3 size: 13 residues. Germline trimming cut 4 bases from V and 4 bases from J; bases unmatched to any gene: 4. Looked up from germline, CDR1 is SGHKS and CDR2 is YYEKEE (reference sequence). CDR3 sequence: CASSGRGTYGYTF. As DNA, the CDR3 is TGTGCCAGCAGCGGCAGGGGGACCTATGGCTACACCTTC.

In DNA, the CDR3 is TGCGCCGCACAGGGGGCGGTCAATGAGCAGTTCTTC. It yields the protein CAAQGAVNEQFF. The rearrangement uses TRBV10-1 and TRBJ2-1, with 9 nucleotides matching TRBD1. Trimming took 11 bases from V and 6 from J; bases not matched to a gene: 5. Germline V gives CDR1 WNHNN, CDR2 SYGVQD (reference sequence). The CDR3 is made up of 12 amino acids.

The chain has TRBV3-1 (or the pseudogene TRBV3-2) and TRBJ1-5; 9 nucleotides line up with TRBD1. This CDR3 has 19 amino acids. J was trimmed by 2 bases and V by 0 bases; bases with no gene match: 11. In germline, CDR1 is LGHDT, CDR2 YNNKEL (reference sequence). This CDR3 reads CASSQDLGTGPEGNQPQHF. The CDR3 DNA reads TGTGCCAGCAGCCAAGATCTCGGGACAGGGCCCGAGGGCAATCAGCCCCAGCATTTT.

The chain uses TRBV4-1 and TRBJ2-7; the D gene could be TRBD1 or TRBD2 (6 bases each). This CDR3 has 16 residues. Germline values: CDR1 MGHRA, CDR2 YSYEKL. Trimming cost V 0 bases and J 8 bases, with 20 bases left between them. The CDR3 nucleotides are TGCGCCAGCAGCCAAGATCAAGGGGGGACCCGATTCAAGCAGTACTTC. Its translation: CASSQDQGGTRFKQYF.

The rearrangement uses TRBV30 and TRBJ2-7; 8 positions match TRBD2. V trimming: 3 bases; J trimming: 2 bases; junction bases outside the gene matches: 3. This CDR3 has 13 amino acids. Germline V gives CDR1 GTSNPN, CDR2 SVGIG (reference sequence). The CDR3 spells CAWSEAGAYEQYF. Here the CDR3 DNA reads TGTGCCTGGAGCGAAGCGGGGGCCTACGAGCAGTACTTC. The full variable domain, rest sourced from reference TRBV30 and TRBJ2-7, is SQTIHQWPATLVQPVGSPLSLECTVEGTSNPNLYWYRQAAGRGLQLLFYSVGIGQISSEVPQNLSASRPQDRQFILSSKKLLLSDSGFYLCAWSEAGAYEQYFGPGTRLTVT.

The rearrangement links TRBV7-8 to TRBJ1-1, with D possibly matching TRBD1 (5 bases). The germline V gene encodes CDR1 SGHVS and CDR2 FQNEAQ. The CDR3 totals 14 residues. Trimming pared 6 bases from V and 2 bases from J, leaving 13 bases between. CDR3 bases: TGTGCCAGCAGTTTGGCGGGGCCTAACACTGAAGCTTTCTTT. It yields the protein CASSLAGPNTEAFF.

This clone was seen just once. The rearrangement links TRBV9 to TRBJ2-4, with D perhaps TRBD1 or TRBD2 (5 bases each). Deletions cut 3 bases from V and 4 bases from J, with 20 bases between. This CDR3 is 17 amino acids long. Germline CDR1 SGDLS, CDR2 YYNGEE. CDR3 protein: CASSAAEQGTGKNIQYF. CDR3 coding DNA: TGTGCCAGCAGCGCAGCAGAACAAGGGACGGGGAAAAACATTCAGTACTTC.

This clone was recorded only once. The chain links TRBV6-2 or TRBV6-3 to TRBJ2-1, with D perhaps TRBD2 (7 bases). Germline V CDR1 and CDR2: MNHEY, SVGEGT. This CDR3 is built from 16 residues. The germline V and J ends were trimmed by 6 bases and 2 bases, with 17 bases remaining between them. Here the CDR3 reads CASSRGGGRPYNEQFF. The CDR3 DNA is TGTGCCAGCAGCCGAGGGGGGGGCCGCCCCTACAATGAGCAGTTCTTC.

V is TRBV19 and J is TRBJ2-3, with D maybe TRBD1 (7 bases). The germline gives CDR1 LNHDA, CDR2 SQIVND (reference sequence). V lost 8 bases, J lost 0 bases, and 12 bases lay in between. The CDR3 spans 14 residues. CDR3 nucleotides: TGTGCCAGTGGGGGGACAGCTAGCACAGATACGCAGTATTTT. It codes for CASGGTASTDTQYF.

The gene calls are TRBV4-1 and TRBJ1-2; D might be TRBD1 (6 bases). V was clipped by 4 bases and J by 6 bases, with 15 bases between them. CDR3 length: 14 residues. CDR1 and CDR2 (germline): MGHRA, YSYEKL. CDR3: CASSPGQPFNGYTF. As DNA, the CDR3 is TGCGCCAGCAGCCCGGGACAACCCTTCAATGGCTACACCTTC.

The rearrangement joins TRBV9 to TRBJ2-7, with 9 nucleotides matching TRBD1. Germline V gives CDR1 SGDLS, CDR2 YYNGEE. J was trimmed by 4 bases and V by 4 bases; bases with no gene match: 6. This CDR3 region has 14 residues. CDR3 sequence: CASSLGTGRYEQYF. CDR3 bases: TGTGCCAGCAGCCTCGGGACAGGGAGGTACGAGCAGTACTTC.

Worth noting for this clone: A read error may produce the germline difference seen at one junction end. The gene calls are TRBV7-7 and TRBJ2-5; 8 bases fit TRBD1. CDR1 and CDR2 (germline): SSHAT, FNYEAQ (reference sequence). The CDR3 totals 16 residues. CDR3 region: CASSLLQGAGGETQYF. The CDR3 coding sequence is TGTGCTAGCAGCTTATTGCAGGGGGCTGGAGGAGAGACCCAGTACTTC.

J is TRBJ1-2 and V is TRBV7-2; TRBD1 aligns across 9 bases. The CDR3 length is 15 residues. In germline, CDR1 is SGHTA, CDR2 FQGNSA. Trimming took 4 bases from V and 1 from J; bases not matched to a gene: 4. The CDR3 loop reads CASSSTGQGNYGYTF. The CDR3 DNA sequence: TGTGCCAGCAGCTCGACGGGACAGGGTAACTATGGCTACACCTTC.

Of note for this clone: Distinct nucleotide sequences in the sample also encode this CDR3. The chain is built from TRBV7-2 and TRBJ2-2; D is unresolved. Germline V gene sequence: CDR1 SGHTA, CDR2 FQGNSA. Trimming took off 5 bases at V and 0 bases at J, with 10 bases between the two ends. The CDR3 has 15 amino acids. The CDR3 reads CASSRMSTNTGELFF. The CDR3 DNA follows: TGTGCCAGCAGCCGGATGAGCACGAACACCGGGGAGCTGTTTTTT.

J is TRBJ2-7 and V is TRBV12-3 or TRBV12-4, with D maybe TRBD1 (6 bases). The CDR3 consists of 13 residues. The V and J ends lost 1 base and 4 bases respectively, with 8 bases between them. CDR3 DNA: TGTGCCAGCAGTTTAGGGGGGCGGTACGAGCAGTACTTC. Translated: CASSLGGRYEQYF.

J is TRBJ1-6 and V is TRBV14, with 8 bases identical to TRBD1. J gave up 8 bases and V 1 base, and 7 bases lay outside the gene matches. This CDR3 has 16 amino acids. Germline lookup yields CDR1 SGHDN and CDR2 FVKESK. Here the CDR3 reads CASSQGQGLPHSPLHF. The CDR3 nucleotides are TGTGCCAGCAGCCAAGGACAGGGGTTACCTCATTCACCCCTCCACTTT.

V and J are TRBV19 and TRBJ2-7, with unresolved D. V dropped 2 bases and J dropped 1 base, with 15 bases sitting between them. The CDR3 has 16 amino acids. Germline V gives CDR1 LNHDA, CDR2 SQIVND (reference sequence). The CDR3 DNA reads as TGTGCCAGTAGTATAAGCTTGAAGGGCCCTTCCTACGAGCAGTACTTC. This gives the protein CASSISLKGPSYEQYF.

The chain is built from TRBV5-4 and TRBJ2-7; TRBD1 matches 8 bases. This CDR3 region has 15 residues. With V trimmed by 0 bases and J by 5 bases, 7 bases remained unmatched. CDR1 SGHNT and CDR2 YYREEE come from the germline V gene (reference sequence). The CDR3 sequence is CASSLVGQGANEQYF. The CDR3 region has the DNA TGTGCCAGCAGCTTGGTAGGGCAGGGGGCTAACGAGCAGTACTTC.

This chain connects TRBV12-3 or TRBV12-4 to TRBJ1-2; 11 nucleotides agree with TRBD1. The CDR3 runs 13 residues. Losses at the gene ends were 6 bases for V and 8 bases for J; bases not matched to a gene: 5. CDR3 nucleotide sequence: TGTGCCAGCAGGAGGACAGGGGGCATCGGCTACACCTTC. Translated: CASRRTGGIGYTF.

The CDR3 coding sequence is TGTGCCAGCAGCACAGGGAGTGAGCAGTTCTTC. This codes for CASSTGSEQFF. This chain uses TRBV6-2 or TRBV6-3 with TRBJ2-1; D is perhaps TRBD1 (6 bases). Trimming removed 6 bases from V and 9 bases from J, with 9 bases in between. Germline lookup yields CDR1 MNHEY and CDR2 SVGEGT. The CDR3 runs 11 residues.

This clone was seen only once. The V and J genes are TRBV6-5 and TRBJ2-7, with 14 bases aligning to TRBD2. Germline V lookup: CDR1 MNHEY, CDR2 SVGAGI. V shed 6 bases and J 6 bases; nucleotides not matched to a gene: 7. This CDR3 has 15 amino acids. As DNA, the CDR3 is TGTGCCAGCAGCCCGGGACTAGCGGGGGCGGCCGAGCAGTACTTC. Its protein product is CASSPGLAGAAEQYF.

This clone was observed a few times. This chain connects TRBV5-4 to TRBJ1-2, with 9 bases aligning to TRBD1. The CDR3 contains 16 residues. J gave up 2 bases and V 3 bases, and 8 bases lay outside the gene matches. Germline V CDR1 and CDR2: SGHNT, YYREEE (reference sequence). This chain's CDR3 is CASSSFKGQGNYGYTF. The CDR3 DNA follows: TGTGCCAGCAGCTCGTTTAAAGGACAGGGGAACTATGGCTACACCTTC. Looking up the rest from reference TRBV5-4 and TRBJ1-2 gives the full variable domain: ETGVTQSPTHLIKTRGQQVTLRCSSQSGHNTVSWYQQALGQGPQFIFQYYREEENGRGNFPPRFSGLQFPNYSSELNVNALELDDSALYLCASSSFKGQGNYGYTFGSGTRLTVV.

CDR3 coding DNA: TGTGCCAGCGGACTTACGGATACGCAGTATTTT. This gives the protein CASGLTDTQYF. The V gene is TRBV3-1 (or the pseudogene TRBV3-2), the J gene TRBJ2-3; perhaps TRBD2 as D (5 bases). V was trimmed by 8 bases and J by 6 bases, leaving 9 bases between them. Germline values: CDR1 LGHDT, CDR2 YNNKEL (reference sequence). The CDR3 covers 11 residues.

V gene TRBV2 combines with J gene TRBJ1-6; D not resolved. V was clipped by 7 bases and J by 0 bases, with 10 bases between them. Germline assignment: CDR1 SNHLY and CDR2 FYNNEI. The length of the CDR3 is 15 residues. CDR3 coding DNA: TGTGCCAGCAAGCGAGAGAGCTCCTATAATTCACCCCTCCACTTT. This gives the protein CASKRESSYNSPLHF.